This T cell receptor beta chain was found in a study of blood T cell repertoires in COVID-19. For the study at large: The origin of the acute and convalescent COVID-19 samples was the United States, Italy and Spain.

Cohort assignment relied on participant-reported clinical history. The CDR3 loop spans 15 amino acids. After removal of 5 bases from V and 8 bases from J, the junction contained 8 bases not matched to a gene. CDR1 and CDR2 from the germline V gene are SEHNR and FQNEAQ (reference sequence). Original data processing: The authors estimated nucleated cell counts from reference gene primer amplification. The repertoire was sequenced with immunoSEQ multiplex PCR; TCRdb's copy has only in-frame clones and lacks some. The V and J calls and the clone size are those of that table, but D and trimming were determined from the DNA. The data hold 200,000 to 250,000 clones, with 70% to 90% observed a single time.

The sample consisted of PBMCs or T cells enriched from blood (not recorded which). The rearrangement joins TRBV7-9 to TRBJ1-4, with 10 bases identical to TRBD1. This sequence was found in a man aged 25 to 40 who had recovered from COVID-19. This chain's CDR3 is CASSTGQGVGEKLFF. DNA of the CDR3: TGTGCCAGCAGCACCGGACAGGGGGTTGGGGAAAAACTGTTTTTT.